Detailed here is one TCR beta chain. The record originates from a study of CD8 T cells in Susac syndrome. Random hexamers primed reverse transcription of roughly 0.5 to 1 ug RNA. TCRdb passed the immunoSEQ multiplex PCR reads through MiXCR, listing each CDR3 protein once. Seen here are approximately 120,000 distinct CDR3 sequences, more than 90% observed once, and the top ten hold over 0.07%. Germline CDR1 reads MDHEN; CDR2 reads SYDVKM. CDR3 size: 13 residues. V was cut by 3 bases and J by 10 bases, with 15 bases left in between. The CD8+ and CD4+ T cells were isolated magnetically using a negative isolation approach, whereas the TEMRA cells were enriched by FACS.

The source of this sequence is a human donor in good health. The sequencing input was CD4+ T cells from PBMCs. This rearrangement joins TRBV28 to TRBJ1-1; D possibly corresponds to TRBD1 (5 bases). CDR3 DNA sequence: TGTGCCAGCAGTTTTCGCTCGGGGCTCGGAGCTTTCTTT. The encoded protein is CASSFRSGLGAFF.